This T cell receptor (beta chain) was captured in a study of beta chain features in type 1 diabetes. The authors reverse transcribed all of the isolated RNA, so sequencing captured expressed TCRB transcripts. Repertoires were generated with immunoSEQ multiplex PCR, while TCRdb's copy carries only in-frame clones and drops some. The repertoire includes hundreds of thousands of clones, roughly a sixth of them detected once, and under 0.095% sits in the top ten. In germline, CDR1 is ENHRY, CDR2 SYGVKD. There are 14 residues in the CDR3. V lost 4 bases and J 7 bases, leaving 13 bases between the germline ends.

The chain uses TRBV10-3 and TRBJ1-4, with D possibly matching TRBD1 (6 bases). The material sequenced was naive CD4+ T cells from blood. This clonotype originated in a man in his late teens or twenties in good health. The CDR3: CAISVGTRGEKLFF. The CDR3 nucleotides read TGTGCCATCAGTGTCGGGACCAGGGGTGAAAAACTGTTTTTT.